Below, 18 T cell receptor beta chains from the same sample are listed, as sequenced in a study of shared clonotypes between healthy human individuals. Naive CD8 isolation took CD45RO-negative cells positively selected for CCR7 and excluded terminally differentiated effector memory CD45RA+ cells. TCRdb keeps only in-frame clones here, not all; method: immunoSEQ multiplex PCR. The table shows 450,000 to 700,000 clones, with roughly 95% occurring only once. Sequenced sample: naive CD8+ T cells sorted from blood. The receptors stem from a woman aged 30 to 39 in good health.

The chain combines TRBV12-1 with TRBJ2-7; the DNA was not compared with TRBD2, the D call given in the table. TRBV12-1 is annotated as a pseudogene. This CDR3 spans 16 amino acids. For the CDR3, the DNA is TGTGCCAGCAGCTTTGAAGGATGGCGGGACTCCTACGAGCAGTACTTC. It translates to CASSFEGWRDSYEQYF.

The chain carries TRBV15 and TRBJ2-7; no reliable D call. Germline V lookup: CDR1 LNHNV, CDR2 YYDKDF (reference sequence). Trimming shortened V by 2 bases and J by 3 bases, and 14 bases separated the two germline ends. This CDR3 has 15 residues. The CDR3 loop reads CATSRSSDLGYEQYF. CDR3 DNA sequence: TGTGCCACCAGCAGATCCTCAGACCTGGGCTACGAGCAGTACTTC.

The J gene is TRBJ2-7, the V gene TRBV19, with a possible D match to TRBD1 (5 bases). Per germline, CDR1 LNHDA and CDR2 SQIVND (reference sequence). The CDR3 is 15 amino acids. Trimming removed 4 bases at V and 3 bases at J, with 16 bases between. The CDR3 DNA follows: TGTGCCAGTAGTACCCCCTCGGACAAAGGCTACGAGCAGTACTTC. As protein: CASSTPSDKGYEQYF.

This clone appeared a single time. The J gene is TRBJ2-7, the V gene TRBV27; a weak D match, TRBD2 (5 bases). There are 14 residues in the CDR3. From germline, CDR1 is MNHEY and CDR2 SMNVEV (reference sequence). V lost 5 bases, J lost 5 bases, and 16 bases lay in between. Here the CDR3 reads CASSPSGLANEQYF. Written as DNA, the CDR3 is TGTGCCAGCAGTCCGAGCGGACTTGCCAACGAGCAGTACTTC.

The chain's CDR3 is CASSQKLAGLVHEQFF. The DNA for the CDR3 is TGCGCCAGCAGCCAAAAACTAGCGGGACTCGTCCATGAGCAGTTCTTC. The chain recombines TRBV4-1 with TRBJ2-1; TRBD2 aligns across 10 bases. V lost 2 bases to trimming and J lost 8 bases; unmatched junction nucleotides: 9. Germline lookup yields CDR1 MGHRA and CDR2 YSYEKL. The CDR3 extends over 16 amino acids.

About this clone itself: In the same sample, other DNA sequences code for this CDR3. The chain links TRBV7-9 to TRBJ2-1; D is undetermined. Trimming pared 4 bases from V and 7 bases from J, leaving 8 bases between. The CDR3 consists of 12 residues. The germline gives CDR1 SEHNR, CDR2 FQNEAQ (reference sequence). This chain's CDR3 is CASSSSANEQFF. The CDR3 coding sequence is TGTGCCAGCAGCTCGTCCGCAAATGAGCAGTTCTTC.

J is TRBJ2-7 and V is TRBV14, with a tentative D call TRBD1 (6 bases). Germline CDR1 is SGHDN and CDR2 is FVKESK. Between the trimmed V and J ends, which lost 1 base and 7 bases, there was a span of 17 bases. This CDR3 is 15 amino acids long. CDR3 DNA: TGTGCCAGCAGCCAAGCAAATACAGGGTTCAAGGAGCAGTACTTC. Translating gives CASSQANTGFKEQYF. Variable domain in full (rest from reference TRBV14 and TRBJ2-7): EAGVTQFPSHSVIEKGQTVTLRCDPISGHDNLYWYRRVMGKEIKFLLHFVKESKQDESGMPNNRFLAERTGGTYSTLKVQPAELEDSGVYFCASSQANTGFKEQYFGPGTRLTVT.

V gene TRBV7-6 combines with J gene TRBJ2-1; D gene ambiguous. Trimming shortened V by 1 base and J by 0 bases, and 10 bases separated the two germline ends. This CDR3 is 16 amino acids long. Germline V gene lookup returns CDR1 SGHVS and CDR2 FNYEAQ. The CDR3 coding sequence is TGTGCCAGCAGCTTAGAGTTGTGGAGCTCCTACAATGAGCAGTTCTTC. This sequence encodes CASSLELWSSYNEQFF.

The CDR3 bases are TGTGCCAGCACCCCAAGGGAGAACACTGAAGCTTTCTTT. Its translation is CASTPRENTEAFF. J is TRBJ1-1 and V is TRBV4-2; D gene unclear. The CDR3 contains 13 residues. Germline V gene sequence: CDR1 LGHNA, CDR2 YNFKEQ. V lost 7 bases, J lost 1 base, and 10 bases lay in between.

The chain uses TRBV6-5 and TRBJ1-2; maybe TRBD1 (5 bases). V was pared by 6 bases and J by 6 bases, with 11 bases between. Germline V gives CDR1 MNHEY, CDR2 SVGAGI. There are 12 residues in the CDR3. CDR3 sequence reads: CASRADRDGYTF. CDR3 coding DNA: TGTGCCAGCAGAGCAGACAGAGATGGCTACACCTTC.

The chain combines TRBV5-6 with TRBJ1-1; no definite D call. The CDR3 loop spans 16 amino acids. Germline values: CDR1 SGHDT, CDR2 YYEEEE. Trimming pared 4 bases from V and 1 base from J, leaving 17 bases between. In nucleotides, the CDR3 is TGTGCCAGCAGCCCCCGTTCTGTCTGGGCGAACACTGAAGCTTTCTTT. Translated, it gives CASSPRSVWANTEAFF.

The V gene is TRBV5-8, the J gene TRBJ2-2, with TRBD2 as a possible D gene (6 bases). Germline values: CDR1 SGHTS, CDR2 YDEGEE. With 7 bases removed from V and 6 bases from J, the gap between germline ends came to 13 bases. This CDR3 contains 13 residues. CDR3 residues: CASSLLASGELFF. CDR3 in DNA: TGTGCCAGCTCACTACTAGCTTCCGGGGAGCTGTTTTTT. Using reference TRBV5-8 and TRBJ2-2 for the parts outside the CDR3, the full variable domain is EAGVTQSPTHLIKTRGQQATLRCSPISGHTSVYWYQQALGLGLQFLLWYDEGEERNRGNFPPRFSGRQFPNYSSELNVNALELEDSALYLCASSLLASGELFFGEGSRLTVL.

In this sample, this clone turned up a few times. J is TRBJ1-4 and V is TRBV5-4; D is unresolved. V was trimmed by 5 bases and J by 3 bases, leaving 8 bases between them. Germline-derived CDR1 and CDR2 are SGHNT and YYREEE (reference sequence). The CDR3 contains 13 residues. CDR3 amino acids: CASSTEANEKLFF. The DNA for the CDR3 is TGTGCCAGCAGTACAGAGGCTAATGAAAAACTGTTTTTT.

V gene TRBV27 combines with J gene TRBJ1-1; D uncertain. V lost 1 base and J 5 bases, leaving 8 bases between the germline ends. Germline-derived CDR1 and CDR2 are MNHEY and SMNVEV (reference sequence). This CDR3 region has 13 residues. CDR3 coding DNA: TGTGCCAGCAGTTTATGGCCGGCGACTGAAGCTTTCTTT. Amino acid sequence: CASSLWPATEAFF.

This clone was observed once. The chain carries TRBV18 and TRBJ2-7, with 7 positions matching TRBD1. The J segment lost 0 bases and the V segment lost 1 base, leaving 6 bases of the junction unmatched. CDR1 and CDR2 (germline): KGHSH, LQKENI. This CDR3 spans 16 amino acids. The CDR3 here is CASSPQDRLSSYEQYF. The CDR3 region has the DNA TGTGCCAGCTCACCACAGGACAGGCTTAGCTCCTACGAGCAGTACTTC.

The V call is TRBV7-9, the J call TRBJ2-7; 7 positions match TRBD1. There are 16 residues in the CDR3. V shed 3 bases, J shed 3 bases, and the junction held 11 bases outside the gene matches. Germline-derived CDR1 and CDR2 are SEHNR and FQNEAQ (reference sequence). CDR3 in amino acids: CASSLRTGPTGYEQYF. For the CDR3, the DNA is TGTGCCAGCAGCTTGAGGACAGGACCGACGGGCTACGAGCAGTACTTC. The variable domain in full, completed from reference TRBV7-9 and TRBJ2-7, reads DTGVSQNPRHKITKRGQNVTFRCDPISEHNRLYWYRQTLGQGPEFLTYFQNEAQLEKSRLLSDRFSAERPKGSFSTLEIQRTEQGDSAMYLCASSLRTGPTGYEQYFGPGTRLTVT.

The rearrangement uses TRBV7-3 and TRBJ2-2; D not resolved. V lost 6 bases to trimming and J lost 7 bases, with 15 bases between them. This CDR3 region has 14 residues. Germline-derived CDR1 and CDR2 are SGHTA and FQGTGA. CDR3 amino acids: CASRTAENIGELFF. Written as DNA, the CDR3 is TGTGCCAGCAGAACGGCGGAGAATATCGGGGAGCTGTTTTTT.

The chain recombines TRBV28 with TRBJ2-1, with TRBD2 matching over 13 bases. This CDR3 spans 16 amino acids. Germline lookup yields CDR1 MDHEN and CDR2 SYDVKM. After removal of 5 bases from V and 5 bases from J, the junction contained 6 bases not matched to a gene. For the CDR3, the DNA is TGTGCCAGCAGTGCCGGACTAGCGGGAGACCACAATGAGCAGTTCTTC. This translates into CASSAGLAGDHNEQFF.